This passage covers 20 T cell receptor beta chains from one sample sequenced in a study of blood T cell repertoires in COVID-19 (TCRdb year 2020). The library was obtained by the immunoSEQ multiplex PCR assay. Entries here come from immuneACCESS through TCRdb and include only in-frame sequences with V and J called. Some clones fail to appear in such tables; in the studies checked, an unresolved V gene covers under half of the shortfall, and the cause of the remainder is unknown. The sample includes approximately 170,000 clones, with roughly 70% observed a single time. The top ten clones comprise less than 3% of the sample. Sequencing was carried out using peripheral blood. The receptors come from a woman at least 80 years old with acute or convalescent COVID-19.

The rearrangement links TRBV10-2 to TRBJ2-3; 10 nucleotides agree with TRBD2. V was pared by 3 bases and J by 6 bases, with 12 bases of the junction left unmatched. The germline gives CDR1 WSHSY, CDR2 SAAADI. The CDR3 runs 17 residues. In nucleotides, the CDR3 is TGCGCCAGCAGTGAATGGACTAGCGGAAACCCAGGGGATACGCAGTATTTT. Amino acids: CASSEWTSGNPGDTQYF.

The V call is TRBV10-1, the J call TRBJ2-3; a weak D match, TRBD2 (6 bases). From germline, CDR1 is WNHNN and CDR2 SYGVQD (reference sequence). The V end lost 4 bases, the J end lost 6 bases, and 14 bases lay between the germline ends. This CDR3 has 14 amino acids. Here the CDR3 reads CASSAPGTSDTQYF. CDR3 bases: TGCGCCAGCAGTGCTCCCGGGACTTCGGATACGCAGTATTTT.

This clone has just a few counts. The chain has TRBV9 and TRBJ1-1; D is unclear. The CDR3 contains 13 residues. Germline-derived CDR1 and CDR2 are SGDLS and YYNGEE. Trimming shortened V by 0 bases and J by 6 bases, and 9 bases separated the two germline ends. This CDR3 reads CASSVVQASEAFF. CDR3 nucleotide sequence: TGTGCCAGCAGCGTAGTTCAGGCTTCTGAAGCTTTCTTT.

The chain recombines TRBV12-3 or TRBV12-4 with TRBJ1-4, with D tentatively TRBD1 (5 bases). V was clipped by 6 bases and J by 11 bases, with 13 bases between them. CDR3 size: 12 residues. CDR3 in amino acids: CASSSGRGKLFF. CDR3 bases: TGTGCCAGCAGCTCAGGGCGTGGGAAACTGTTTTTT.

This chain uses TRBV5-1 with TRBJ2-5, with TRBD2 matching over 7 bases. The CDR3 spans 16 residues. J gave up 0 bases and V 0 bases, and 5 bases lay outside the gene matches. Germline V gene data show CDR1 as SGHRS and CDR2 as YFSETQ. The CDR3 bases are TGCGCCAGCAGCTTGGGAGGAGCGGGAAACCAAGAGACCCAGTACTTC. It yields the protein CASSLGGAGNQETQYF.

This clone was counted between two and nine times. CDR3 region: CASSPTAGGHNEQFF. As DNA, the CDR3 is TGTGCCAGCTCACCAACTGCGGGAGGGCACAATGAGCAGTTCTTC. J is TRBJ2-1 and V is TRBV18; TRBD2 aligns across 9 bases. Germline trimming cut 2 bases from V and 5 bases from J; bases unmatched to any gene: 4. The CDR3 sequence is 15 residues long. Germline V lookup: CDR1 KGHSH, CDR2 LQKENI. The full variable domain, with the rest looked up from reference TRBV18 and TRBJ2-1, is NAGVMQNPRHLVRRRGQEARLRCSPMKGHSHVYWYRQLPEEGLKFMVYLQKENIIDESGMPKERFSAEFPKEGPSILRIQQVVRGDSAAYFCASSPTAGGHNEQFFGPGTRLTVL.

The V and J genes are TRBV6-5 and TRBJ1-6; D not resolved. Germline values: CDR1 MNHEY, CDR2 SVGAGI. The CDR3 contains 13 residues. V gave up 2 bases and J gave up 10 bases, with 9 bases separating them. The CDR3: CASSYEEESPLHF. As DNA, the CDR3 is TGTGCCAGCAGTTACGAGGAGGAATCACCCCTCCACTTT.

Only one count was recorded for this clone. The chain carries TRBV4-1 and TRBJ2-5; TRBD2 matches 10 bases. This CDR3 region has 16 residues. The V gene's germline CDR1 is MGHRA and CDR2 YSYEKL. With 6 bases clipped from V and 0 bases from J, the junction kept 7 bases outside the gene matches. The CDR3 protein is CASRRGGLADQETQYF. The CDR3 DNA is TGCGCCAGCAGACGGGGCGGACTAGCGGACCAAGAGACCCAGTACTTC.

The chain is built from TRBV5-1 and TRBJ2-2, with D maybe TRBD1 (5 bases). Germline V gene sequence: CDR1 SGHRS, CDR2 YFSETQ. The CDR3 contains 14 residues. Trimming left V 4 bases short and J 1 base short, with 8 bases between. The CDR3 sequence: CASSPQENTGELFF. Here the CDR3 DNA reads TGCGCCAGCAGCCCACAGGAGAACACCGGGGAGCTGTTTTTT.

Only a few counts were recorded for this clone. CDR3 loop: CASSTITNQPQHF. The DNA for the CDR3 is TGTGCCAGTAGTACCATTACAAATCAGCCCCAGCATTTT. The rearrangement uses TRBV19 and TRBJ1-5; D is ambiguous. Germline CDR1 reads LNHDA; CDR2 reads SQIVND (reference sequence). The CDR3 length is 13 residues. Trimming shortened V by 4 bases and J by 4 bases, and 8 bases separated the two germline ends.

The CDR3: CASSLQGAGSPLHF. The CDR3 nucleotides read TGCGCCAGCAGCCTACAGGGGGCTGGATCACCCCTCCACTTT. V is TRBV4-1 and J is TRBJ1-6; TRBD1 matches 9 bases. Germline loops: CDR1 MGHRA, CDR2 YSYEKL. The CDR3 extends over 14 amino acids. With V trimmed by 4 bases and J by 10 bases, 5 bases remained unmatched.

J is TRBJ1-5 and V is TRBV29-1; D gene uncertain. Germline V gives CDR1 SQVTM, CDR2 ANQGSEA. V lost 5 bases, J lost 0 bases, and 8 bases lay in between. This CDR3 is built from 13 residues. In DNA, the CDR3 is TGCAGCGTTCAAGGTTATAGCAATCAGCCCCAGCATTTT. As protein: CSVQGYSNQPQHF.

The CDR3 sequence: CASSIRPTDPNEQFF. DNA of the CDR3: TGCGCCAGCAGCATAAGGCCCACAGACCCCAATGAGCAGTTCTTC. J is TRBJ2-1 and V is TRBV4-1, with D unclear. V was shortened by 5 bases and J by 6 bases, with 17 bases between the two germline ends. Germline CDR1 is MGHRA and CDR2 is YSYEKL. The CDR3 loop spans 15 amino acids.

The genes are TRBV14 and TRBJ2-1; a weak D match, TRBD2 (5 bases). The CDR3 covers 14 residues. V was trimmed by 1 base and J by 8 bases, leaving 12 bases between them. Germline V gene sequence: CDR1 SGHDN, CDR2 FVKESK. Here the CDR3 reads CASSQGLSSHEQFF. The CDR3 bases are TGTGCCAGCAGCCAAGGACTATCAAGTCATGAGCAGTTCTTC.

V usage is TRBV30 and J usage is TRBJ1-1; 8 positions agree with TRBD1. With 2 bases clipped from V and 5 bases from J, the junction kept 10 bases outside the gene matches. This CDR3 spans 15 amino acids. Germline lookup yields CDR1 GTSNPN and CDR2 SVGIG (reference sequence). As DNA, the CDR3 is TGTGCCTGGAGTACGGGGCAGGGGGCAGTTACTGAAGCTTTCTTT. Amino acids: CAWSTGQGAVTEAFF.

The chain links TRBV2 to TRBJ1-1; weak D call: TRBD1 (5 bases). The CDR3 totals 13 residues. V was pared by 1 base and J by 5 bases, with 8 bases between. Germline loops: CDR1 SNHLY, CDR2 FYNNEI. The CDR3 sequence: CASSEEGVTEAFF. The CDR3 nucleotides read TGTGCCAGCAGTGAAGAAGGGGTAACTGAAGCTTTCTTT. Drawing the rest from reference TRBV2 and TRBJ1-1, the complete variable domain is EPEVTQTPSHQVTQMGQEVILRCVPISNHLYFYWYRQILGQKVEFLVSFYNNEISEKSEIFDDQFSVERPDGSNFTLKIRSTKLEDSAMYFCASSEEGVTEAFFGQGTRLTVV.

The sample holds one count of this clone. The CDR3 loop is CASSLGSQGAYEQYF. The CDR3 DNA reads TGCGCCAGCAGCTTGGGGTCCCAGGGGGCCTACGAGCAGTACTTC. The rearrangement uses TRBV5-1 and TRBJ2-7; 7 bases are shared with TRBD1. V shed 0 bases and J 2 bases; nucleotides not matched to a gene: 5. The CDR3 extends over 15 amino acids. Per germline, CDR1 SGHRS and CDR2 YFSETQ.

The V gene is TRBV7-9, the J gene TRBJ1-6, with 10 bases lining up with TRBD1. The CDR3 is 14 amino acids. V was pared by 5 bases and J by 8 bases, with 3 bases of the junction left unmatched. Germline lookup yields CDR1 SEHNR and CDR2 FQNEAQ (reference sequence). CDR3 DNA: TGTGCCAGCAGCCACGGACAGGGGGATTCACCCCTCCACTTT. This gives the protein CASSHGQGDSPLHF. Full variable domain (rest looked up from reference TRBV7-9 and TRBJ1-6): DTGVSQNPRHKITKRGQNVTFRCDPISEHNRLYWYRQTLGQGPEFLTYFQNEAQLEKSRLLSDRFSAERPKGSFSTLEIQRTEQGDSAMYLCASSHGQGDSPLHFGNGTRLTVT.

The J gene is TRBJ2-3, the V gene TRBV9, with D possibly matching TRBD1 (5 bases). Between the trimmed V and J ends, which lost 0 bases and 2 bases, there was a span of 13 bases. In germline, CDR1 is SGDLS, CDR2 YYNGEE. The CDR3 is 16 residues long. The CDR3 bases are TGTGCCAGCAGCGTAGGGGGCTCGGTTCTCACAGATACGCAGTATTTT. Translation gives CASSVGGSVLTDTQYF.

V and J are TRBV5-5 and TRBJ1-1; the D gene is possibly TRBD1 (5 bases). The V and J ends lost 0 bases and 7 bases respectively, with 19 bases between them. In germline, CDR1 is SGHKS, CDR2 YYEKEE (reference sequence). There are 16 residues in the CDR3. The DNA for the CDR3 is TGTGCCAGCAGCTTGGCCCCTGACACCTGGGGCGGTGAAGCTTTCTTT. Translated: CASSLAPDTWGGEAFF. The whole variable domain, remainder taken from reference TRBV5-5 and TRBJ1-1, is DAGVTQSPTHLIKTRGQQVTLRCSPISGHKSVSWYQQVLGQGPQFIFQYYEKEERGRGNFPDRFSARQFPNYSSELNVNALLLGDSALYLCASSLAPDTWGGEAFFGQGTRLTVV.